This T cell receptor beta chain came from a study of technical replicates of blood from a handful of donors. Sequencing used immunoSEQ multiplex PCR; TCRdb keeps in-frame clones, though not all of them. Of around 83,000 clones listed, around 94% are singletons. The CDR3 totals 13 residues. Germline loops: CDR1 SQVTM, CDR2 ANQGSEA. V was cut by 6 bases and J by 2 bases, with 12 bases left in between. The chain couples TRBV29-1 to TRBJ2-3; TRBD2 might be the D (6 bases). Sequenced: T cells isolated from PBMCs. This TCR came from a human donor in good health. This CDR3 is CSVTGTSTDTQYF. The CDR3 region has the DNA TGCAGCGTAACCGGGACTTCCACAGATACGCAGTATTTT.